This T cell receptor beta chain was documented in a study of identical twins. There are a few counts of this clonotype. MiXCR was run by TCRdb on the 5' RACE reads, yielding one entry per CDR3 protein. The sample yields fewer than 900,000 distinct CDR3 sequences, over 20% seen once. This CDR3 comprises 15 residues. Trimming removed 0 bases at V and 1 base at J, with 9 bases between. The same data also went into a second study, on T cells expressing NK-cell markers.

V gene TRBV12-3 or TRBV12-4 combines with J gene TRBJ1-2; D gene uncertain. Sequencing was carried out using PBMCs. This receptor was taken from a woman aged 18-29 years in good health. The DNA of the CDR3 is TGTGCCAGCAGTTTAGCGAGGAACTATAACTATGGCTACACCTTC. This translates into CASSLARNYNYGYTF.